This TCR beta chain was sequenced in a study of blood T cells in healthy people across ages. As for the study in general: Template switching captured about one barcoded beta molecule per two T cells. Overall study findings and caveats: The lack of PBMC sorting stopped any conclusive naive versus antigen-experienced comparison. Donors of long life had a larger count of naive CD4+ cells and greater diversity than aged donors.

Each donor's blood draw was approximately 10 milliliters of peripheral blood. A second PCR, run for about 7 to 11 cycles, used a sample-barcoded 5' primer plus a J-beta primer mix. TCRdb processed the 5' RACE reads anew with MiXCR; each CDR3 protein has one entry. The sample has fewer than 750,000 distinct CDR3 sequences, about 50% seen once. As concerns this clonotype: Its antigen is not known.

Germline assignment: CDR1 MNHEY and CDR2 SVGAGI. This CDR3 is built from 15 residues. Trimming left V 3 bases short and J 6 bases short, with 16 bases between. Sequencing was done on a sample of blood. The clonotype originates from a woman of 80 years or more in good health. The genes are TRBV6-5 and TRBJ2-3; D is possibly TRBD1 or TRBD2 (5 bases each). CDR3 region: CASSYAPGPKDTQYF. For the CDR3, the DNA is TGTGCCAGCAGTTATGCCCCGGGACCCAAGGATACGCAGTATTTT.